Listed below are T cell receptor beta chains from one sample, sequenced in a study of OX40 agonist ivuxolimab in advanced cancers. TCRdb's copy holds only in-frame clones and misses some; the assay was immunoSEQ multiplex PCR. The data hold around 40,000 clones, with roughly 89% observed a single time. The starting material was CD4+ or CD8+ T cells sorted from blood, obtained in a trial of the OX40 agonist ivuxolimab. Receptor source: an adult with an advanced solid tumor such as melanoma, head and neck, liver or kidney cancer. Both conserved end residues are part of each CDR3. Each record gives: CDR3 length, J gene, D gene, clone size, V gene, CDR3 protein, CDR3 DNA. D genes are given only for firm matches. Size values are once, few and many counts, or a class for expanded clones, and some rows have none.

>12|TRBJ1-5|NA|NA|TRBV7-9
CASSLRGQPQHF
TGTGCCAGCAGCTTGAGGGGTCAGCCCCAGCATTTT
>15|TRBJ2-2|TRBD1|NA|TRBV11-3
CASSLGTGDTGELFF
TGTGCCAGCAGCTTAGGGACAGGGGACACCGGGGAGCTGTTTTTT
>14|TRBJ2-1|TRBD2|NA|TRBV28
CASSGSQGLVGGFF
TGTGCCAGCTCGGGGTCCCAGGGACTAGTGGGGGGGTTCTTC
>13|TRBJ2-2|NA|NA|TRBV11-2
CASSFQYTGELFF
TGTGCCAGCAGCTTTCAGTACACCGGGGAGCTGTTTTTT
>15|TRBJ2-5|NA|NA|TRBV7-7
CASSQGTSRGETQYF
TGTGCTAGCAGCCAGGGGACATCCAGAGGGGAGACCCAGTACTTC
>15|TRBJ2-1|NA|NA|TRBV18
CASSPPSGGASEQFF
TGTGCCAGCTCACCTCCTAGTGGGGGGGCATCTGAGCAGTTCTTC
>16|TRBJ1-3|NA|once|TRBV7-2
CASSLAGPAPGDTIYF
TGTGCCAGCAGCTTAGCGGGACCGGCCCCAGGGGACACCATATATTTT
>14|TRBJ1-1|TRBD1|NA|TRBV5-6
CASSYGTGGTEAFF
TGTGCCAGCAGCTACGGGACAGGGGGCACTGAAGCTTTCTTT
>14|TRBJ1-2|NA|NA|TRBV10-3
CAISESGSQGGYTF
TGTGCCATCAGTGAGTCGGGCAGTCAGGGTGGCTACACCTTC
>12|TRBJ1-1|NA|NA|TRBV18
CASSPPNTEAFF
TGTGCCAGCTCACCACCGAACACTGAAGCTTTCTTT
>16|TRBJ2-1|NA|NA|TRBV4-1
CASSQPLSGRNNEQFF
TGCGCCAGCAGCCAACCCCTTTCGGGGCGTAACAATGAGCAGTTCTTC
>14|TRBJ1-1|NA|once|TRBV29-1
CSALTRLSNTEAFF
TGCAGCGCATTGACACGACTCTCCAACACTGAAGCTTTCTTT
>13|TRBJ2-3|NA|NA|TRBV5-5
CASSWQGTDTQYF
TGTGCCAGCAGCTGGCAAGGCACAGATACGCAGTATTTT
>16|TRBJ2-3|NA|NA|TRBV4-3
CASSQEGRGGPDTQYF
TGCGCCAGCAGCCAAGAGGGGAGGGGGGGCCCAGATACGCAGTATTTT
>15|TRBJ2-7|TRBD1|NA|TRBV10-1
CASSDRNRGTYEQYF
TGCGCCAGCAGTGATCGGAACAGGGGGACCTACGAGCAGTACTTC
>12|TRBJ2-1|NA|NA|TRBV11-3
CASSQVDNEQFF
TGTGCCAGCAGCCAGGTGGACAATGAGCAGTTCTTC
>14|TRBJ1-1|NA|once|TRBV7-9
CASSLSGGLTEAFF
TGTGCCAGCAGCTTATCTGGGGGTCTCACTGAAGCTTTCTTT
>13|TRBJ1-4|TRBD1|NA|TRBV2
CASRDRGREKLFF
TGTGCCAGCAGGGACAGGGGACGTGAAAAACTGTTTTTT
>16|TRBJ1-3|NA|NA|TRBV5-4
CASSSGGLFSGNTIYF
TGTGCCAGCAGCTCTGGGGGGCTTTTCTCTGGAAACACCATATATTTT
>14|TRBJ1-5|NA|NA|TRBV7-2
CASSLRGPNQPQHF
TGTGCCAGCAGCTTAAGGGGCCCCAATCAGCCCCAGCATTTT
>12|TRBJ2-5|NA|NA|TRBV29-1
CSVEGVQETQYF
TGCAGCGTTGAGGGGGTCCAAGAGACCCAGTACTTC
>19|TRBJ2-6|TRBD1|NA|TRBV5-1
CASSQTGTGALSGANVLTF
TGCGCCAGCAGCCAGACCGGGACAGGGGCTCTCTCTGGGGCCAACGTCCTGACTTTC
>13|TRBJ2-2|NA|NA|TRBV6-1
CASSGQTTGELFF
TGTGCCAGCAGTGGTCAAACAACCGGGGAGCTGTTTTTT
>13|TRBJ1-2|TRBD1|NA|TRBV5-8
CASSTGGRAGYTF
TGTGCCAGCAGCACAGGGGGGAGGGCTGGCTACACCTTC
>16|TRBJ2-1|NA|NA|TRBV19
CASSIETGASRDEQFF
TGTGCCAGTAGTATAGAAACTGGGGCGAGTAGGGATGAGCAGTTCTTC
>17|TRBJ2-1|NA|NA|TRBV27
CASSLEGRDGTYNEQFF
TGTGCCAGCAGTTTAGAAGGCCGGGACGGAACCTACAATGAGCAGTTCTTC
>15|TRBJ2-1|NA|NA|TRBV18
CASSIQQGSVNEQFF
TGTGCCAGCTCAATCCAACAGGGCTCGGTCAATGAGCAGTTCTTC